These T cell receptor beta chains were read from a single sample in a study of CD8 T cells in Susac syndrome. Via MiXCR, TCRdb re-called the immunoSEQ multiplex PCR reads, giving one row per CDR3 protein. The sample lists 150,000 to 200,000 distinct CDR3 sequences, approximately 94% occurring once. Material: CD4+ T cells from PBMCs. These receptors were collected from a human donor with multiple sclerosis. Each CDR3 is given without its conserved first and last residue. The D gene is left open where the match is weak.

SAGPLGSADTQY	TRBJ2-3	NA	TRBV20-1
ASSLGQRGNYGYT	TRBJ1-2	TRBD1	TRBV12-3/TRBV12-4
ASSLADSGHEQY	TRBJ2-7	NA	TRBV5-1
ASSFKQNTEAF	TRBJ1-1	NA	TRBV12-3/TRBV12-4
ASSDSPGLKTGELF	TRBJ2-2	NA	TRBV2
SVFRLNYGYT	TRBJ1-2	NA	TRBV29-1
SASYRYNEQF	TRBJ2-1	NA	TRBV20-1
ASRDQGPYNEQF	TRBJ2-1	NA	TRBV5-1
SAHSPGDTQY	TRBJ2-3	NA	TRBV29-1
ACPREGRASRF	TRBJ2-1	TRBD2	TRBV30
SATKVPGQGSANEKLF	TRBJ1-4	TRBD1	TRBV20-1
ASSHASGGLGTQY	TRBJ2-5	TRBD2	TRBV3-1
ASSAGVGTQY	TRBJ2-5	NA	TRBV12-3/TRBV12-4
KTFDRRNTEAF	TRBJ1-1	NA	TRBV20-1
SALDREDGYT	TRBJ1-2	TRBD1	TRBV29-1
AWSLTGYGNTIY	TRBJ1-3	TRBD1	TRBV30
ASSFQGFSNTEAF	TRBJ1-1	NA	TRBV5-4
ASSPYRGLPPGEQY	TRBJ2-7	TRBD1	TRBV19
ASSRSGTVSYEQY	TRBJ2-7	NA	TRBV3-1
ASSYPHLNEQF	TRBJ2-1	NA	TRBV6-6
ASRVNTDTQY	TRBJ2-3	NA	TRBV12-3/TRBV12-4
ASSLVPGTVEQF	TRBJ2-1	NA	TRBV7-9
SALRARSGYGYT	TRBJ1-2	NA	TRBV20-1
SVGSGNYYGYT	TRBJ1-2	NA	TRBV29-1
SAFGGGRGGRETQY	TRBJ2-5	NA	TRBV20-1
ATSDTGLDTQY	TRBJ2-3	NA	TRBV24-1
ASSQTAEGTQY	TRBJ2-3	NA	TRBV3-1
ASRRDANTGELF	TRBJ2-2	NA	TRBV5-1
ASSLGAHYGYT	TRBJ1-2	NA	TRBV7-9
ASSLSAGPPYNEQF	TRBJ2-1	TRBD2	TRBV5-1
AWSVPDRDNSPLH	TRBJ1-6	TRBD1	TRBV30
ASSPLGQGASYEQY	TRBJ2-7	TRBD1	TRBV18
ASSTTGYTEAF	TRBJ1-1	NA	TRBV6-6
ASSPGFFNYGYT	TRBJ1-2	NA	TRBV27
ASSLLGTVSTDTQY	TRBJ2-3	NA	TRBV7-9
ASSKGGLQETQY	TRBJ2-5	NA	TRBV28
SVAQGRNTEAF	TRBJ1-1	NA	TRBV29-1
SVLRIGGAGYEQY	TRBJ2-7	TRBD2	TRBV29-1
ASSFLVFKGDREETQY	TRBJ2-5	TRBD1	TRBV7-9
ASSSPRGVGETQY	TRBJ2-5	NA	TRBV11-2